Listed below are T cell receptor beta chains from one sample, sequenced in a study of identical twins. TCRdb used MiXCR to reprocess the 5' RACE reads, holding one entry per CDR3 protein. Of approximately 250,000 distinct CDR3 sequences in the sample, over 5.5% were seen once. The same sample was also studied in work on T cells expressing NK-cell markers.

Input material: CD8+ T cells sorted from blood. These receptors originate from a woman aged 18-29 years in good health. Each CDR3 is given with its conserved first and last residue. Fields, in order: clone size, D gene, V gene, J gene, CDR3 protein, CDR3 DNA. A D gene is named only where the DNA matches it firmly. A clone size is listed for some rows: how often the clone was seen (once, few, many), or a class if it is expanded.

>many|-|TRBV10-3|TRBJ1-4
CAISEEFGRFEKLFF
TGTGCCATCAGTGAGGAATTTGGTCGCTTTGAAAAACTGTTTTTT
>many|-|TRBV11-3|TRBJ2-2
CASSRGNTGELFF
TGTGCCAGCAGCCGGGGGAACACCGGGGAGCTGTTTTTT
>many|TRBD1|TRBV6-2/TRBV6-3|TRBJ2-4
CASSYRDRDIQYF
TGTGCCAGCAGTTACCGGGACAGGGACATTCAGTACTTC
>-|-|TRBV7-8|TRBJ1-5
CASSLLSGNQPQHF
TGTGCCAGCAGCTTGCTGAGCGGCAATCAGCCCCAGCATTTT
>few|-|TRBV5-1|TRBJ1-2
CASSSGADGYTF
TGCGCCAGCAGCTCAGGGGCAGATGGCTACACCTTC
>many|TRBD2|TRBV6-1|TRBJ2-1
CATEGAGGYNEQFF
TGTGCCACCGAGGGTGCGGGAGGGTACAATGAGCAGTTCTTC
>-|TRBD1|TRBV9|TRBJ2-7
CASSEGQGAYEQYF
TGTGCCAGCAGCGAAGGACAGGGAGCATACGAGCAGTACTTC
>-|-|TRBV20-1|TRBJ2-2
CSAETEGGELFF
TGCAGTGCCGAAACAGAAGGCGGGGAGCTGTTTTTT
>few|-|TRBV29-1|TRBJ2-1
CSVHPTTYNEQFF
TGCAGCGTCCACCCGACAACCTACAATGAGCAGTTCTTC
>many|TRBD2|TRBV19|TRBJ2-7
CASSPGSGTAYEQYF
TGTGCCAGTAGTCCCGGGAGCGGGACGGCCTACGAGCAGTACTTC
>many|-|TRBV6-1|TRBJ2-3
CASRGTDRSTSTDTQYF
TGTGCCAGCAGAGGGACCGACCGATCGACTAGCACAGATACGCAGTATTTT
>many|TRBD2|TRBV29-1|TRBJ2-3
CSVEERGGPADTQYF
TGCAGCGTTGAAGAGCGGGGGGGCCCCGCAGATACGCAGTATTTT
>many|-|TRBV9|TRBJ2-5
CASSVAGLRKETQYF
TGTGCCAGCAGCGTAGCAGGGCTGCGGAAGGAGACCCAGTACTTC
>-|-|TRBV5-1|TRBJ1-1
CASSPPRRGADLAEAFF
TGCGCCAGCAGCCCCCCCCGGCGTGGGGCCGATCTGGCTGAAGCTTTCTTT
>-|-|TRBV5-1|TRBJ2-5
CASSPYGTPETQYF
TGCGCCAGCAGCCCCTATGGAACTCCAGAGACCCAGTACTTC
>many|TRBD2|TRBV3-1|TRBJ2-1
CASSQAEGTNYNEQFF
TGTGCCAGCAGCCAAGCTGAAGGGACTAACTACAATGAGCAGTTCTTC
>few|TRBD1|TRBV4-1|TRBJ2-1
CASSSTGINYNEQFF
TGCGCCAGCAGCTCGACAGGGATCAACTACAATGAGCAGTTCTTC
>many|-|TRBV9|TRBJ2-3
CASSVRTDTQYF
TGTGCCAGCAGCGTGCGCACAGATACGCAGTATTTT
>-|-|TRBV16|TRBJ2-1
CASSATNYNEQFF
TGTGCCAGCAGCGCTACTAACTACAATGAGCAGTTCTTC
>-|-|TRBV21-1|TRBJ2-7
CASSKGPSVRVSYEQYF
TGTGCCAGCAGCAAGGGGCCTAGCGTCCGCGTCTCCTACGAGCAGTACTTC
>few|-|TRBV5-1|TRBJ2-7
CASSYMTGTYEQYF
TGCGCCAGCAGCTATATGACAGGTACCTACGAGCAGTACTTC
>many|TRBD1|TRBV5-5|TRBJ2-7
CASSSTGGEQYF
TGTGCCAGCAGCTCCACAGGGGGTGAGCAGTACTTC
>-|TRBD2|TRBV4-1|TRBJ2-1
CASSQDNSGGAQEFF
TGCGCCAGCAGCCAAGATAACAGCGGGGGGGCCCAGGAATTCTTC
>many|-|TRBV7-8|TRBJ1-3
CASSLDLRSGNTIYF
TGTGCCAGCAGCTTAGATCTCCGCAGTGGAAACACCATATATTTT
>many|TRBD2|TRBV24-1|TRBJ2-2
CATSDGTSGNTGELFF
TGTGCCACCAGTGATGGGACTAGCGGAAACACCGGGGAGCTGTTTTTT
>many|-|TRBV11-2|TRBJ2-7
CASSLGGQSEQYF
TGTGCCAGCAGCTTAGGAGGGCAGAGCGAGCAGTACTTC
>few|-|TRBV20-1|TRBJ2-7
CSAGRGGGEQYF
TGCAGTGCTGGACGGGGTGGAGGCGAGCAGTACTTC
>few|TRBD2|TRBV20-1|TRBJ2-1
CSAHRLAGAPNEQFF
TGCAGTGCCCACCGACTAGCGGGGGCGCCGAATGAGCAGTTCTTC
>-|-|TRBV7-9|TRBJ2-7
CASSPPGAPYEQYF
TGTGCCAGCAGTCCCCCAGGGGCCCCTTACGAGCAGTACTTC
>-|-|TRBV7-9|TRBJ1-1
CASSSGQFRTEAFF
TGTGCCAGCAGCTCAGGACAGTTCCGCACTGAAGCTTTCTTT
>-|TRBD1|TRBV5-5|TRBJ2-5
CASSSRDRGLGETQYF
TGTGCCAGCAGCTCCCGGGACAGGGGATTAGGGGAGACCCAGTACTTC
>few|TRBD1|TRBV6-2/TRBV6-3|TRBJ1-1
CASSAYWDRGNGAEAFF
TGTGCCAGCAGTGCCTACTGGGACAGGGGTAATGGCGCTGAAGCTTTCTTT
>-|-|TRBV27|TRBJ2-5
CASSLFGGSETQYF
TGTGCCAGCAGTTTATTTGGGGGTTCGGAGACCCAGTACTTC
>-|-|TRBV3-1|TRBJ1-1
CASSQGAGAETEAFF
TGTGCCAGCAGCCAAGGAGCGGGGGCCGAAACTGAAGCTTTCTTT
>-|-|TRBV20-1|TRBJ2-1
CSAYVKAGDYNEQFF
TGCAGTGCCTATGTCAAGGCAGGAGATTACAATGAGCAGTTCTTC
>many|TRBD1|TRBV6-5|TRBJ1-2
CASSPTGGGYTF
TGTGCCAGCAGTCCGACAGGGGGTGGCTACACCTTC
>few|-|TRBV7-9|TRBJ2-5
CASSPRHEGAQYF
TGTGCCAGCAGCCCCCGGCACGAGGGGGCCCAGTACTTC
>few|TRBD1|TRBV28|TRBJ1-5
CASSSKGQGARQPQHF
TGTGCCAGCAGTTCCAAAGGACAGGGGGCAAGGCAGCCCCAGCATTTT
>-|-|TRBV6-1|TRBJ2-7
CASSELRGRIYEQYF
TGTGCCAGCAGTGAACTACGGGGCAGGATATACGAGCAGTACTTC
>-|-|TRBV4-3|TRBJ2-4
CASSQDRAGGNIQYF
TGCGCCAGCAGCCAAGATCGGGCAGGCGGAAACATTCAGTACTTC
>few|TRBD2|TRBV4-3|TRBJ2-2
CASSQDPPGGTGELFF
TGCGCCAGCAGCCAAGATCCCCCGGGGGGCACCGGGGAGCTGTTTTTT
>-|-|TRBV12-3/TRBV12-4|TRBJ2-7
CASSLLREQYF
TGTGCCAGCAGTTTATTGAGGGAGCAGTACTTC
>many|-|TRBV4-3|TRBJ2-3
CASSQSQGGADTQYF
TGCGCCAGCAGCCAAAGTCAGGGGGGGGCAGATACGCAGTATTTT
>few|-|TRBV7-3|TRBJ2-2
CASSLGTIGGELFF
TGTGCCAGCAGCCTTGGGACCATTGGGGGGGAGCTGTTTTTT
>few|-|TRBV7-9|TRBJ1-5
CASTPRRKDQPQHF
TGTGCCAGCACCCCGCGTCGCAAAGATCAGCCCCAGCATTTT
>few|-|TRBV5-1|TRBJ1-1
CASSLDQNTEAFF
TGCGCCAGCAGCTTGGATCAGAACACTGAAGCTTTCTTT
>-|TRBD1|TRBV7-9|TRBJ2-5
CASSPSRGNPEGETQYF
TGTGCCAGCAGCCCGAGCAGGGGGAACCCCGAGGGAGAGACCCAGTACTTC
>many|-|TRBV5-1|TRBJ2-3
CASSLATDAGDTQYF
TGCGCCAGCAGCTTGGCGACAGACGCGGGAGATACGCAGTATTTT
>few|-|TRBV7-8|TRBJ1-3
CASSGVTTSESGNTIYF
TGTGCCAGCAGCGGCGTAACCACATCCGAAAGTGGAAACACCATATATTTT
>once|TRBD2|TRBV2|TRBJ2-7
CASSPKPGLAADEQYF
TGTGCCAGCAGTCCCAAGCCGGGACTAGCGGCTGACGAGCAGTACTTC
>many|-|TRBV12-3/TRBV12-4|TRBJ2-7
CASSFLHEQYF
TGTGCCAGCAGTTTTCTGCACGAGCAGTACTTC
>many|TRBD1|TRBV20-1|TRBJ1-1
CSARDQGGDNTEAFF
TGCAGTGCTAGAGATCAAGGGGGCGACAACACTGAAGCTTTCTTT
>few|-|TRBV6-4|TRBJ2-2
CASSEVFLPSTGELFF
TGTGCCAGCAGTGAAGTCTTTTTACCGAGCACCGGGGAGCTGTTTTTT
>-|-|TRBV6-1|TRBJ1-3
CASSEDLGSSGNTIYF
TGTGCCAGCAGTGAAGACTTGGGGAGCTCTGGAAACACCATATATTTT
>-|-|TRBV4-1|TRBJ2-7
CASSIRLRGGWGEQYF
TGCGCCAGCAGCATTCGACTCAGGGGTGGCTGGGGGGAGCAGTACTTC
>many|TRBD2|TRBV12-3/TRBV12-4|TRBJ2-7
CASSWTHRGDEQYF
TGTGCCAGCAGTTGGACCCACCGGGGGGACGAGCAGTACTTC
>many|TRBD2|TRBV29-1|TRBJ2-3
CSVSDSGVPVDTQYF
TGCAGCGTTTCGGATAGCGGGGTCCCGGTGGATACGCAGTATTTT
>many|TRBD1|TRBV29-1|TRBJ1-1
CSSVDRGRMNTEAFF
TGCAGCTCCGTCGACAGGGGAAGAATGAACACTGAAGCTTTCTTT
>-|TRBD2|TRBV4-1|TRBJ2-1
CASSQVIGTSGSYEQFF
TGCGCCAGCAGCCAAGTTATTGGTACTAGCGGGAGCTATGAGCAGTTCTTC
>many|-|TRBV29-1|TRBJ2-7
CSVDWGRSPYEQYF
TGCAGCGTTGATTGGGGAAGATCCCCCTACGAGCAGTACTTC